The subject of this entry is one T cell receptor beta chain. The antigen is not known. At sampling all donors were nominally healthy, likely with unrecorded immune exposures. PCR involved 60 Vbeta and 13 Jbeta primers. The data were produced by immunoSEQ multiplex PCR, yet TCRdb's version contains in-frame clones alone and is incomplete. Seen here are approximately 170,000 clones, roughly four fifths observed once, and the top ten hold 1%. This sample is part of a study of cytomegalovirus exposure and HLA in healthy donors. Findings and caveats of the study: With DRB1 most and HLA-C fewest, TCR association rates differed between HLA loci in a later analysis. Of the V segments, some could not be distinguished, including TRBV6-2 and TRBV6-3, and were excluded. Using the classifier, cytomegalovirus status was reportedly diagnosed with high specificity and sensitivity.

The CDR3 spans 15 residues. After removal of 6 bases from V and 3 bases from J, the junction contained 4 bases not matched to a gene. Germline V gene data show CDR1 as SQVTM and CDR2 as ANQGSEA. Input material: PBMCs. The V gene is TRBV29-1, the J gene TRBJ2-3; 15 nucleotides match TRBD2. This clonotype was obtained from a woman aged 40 to 49 in good health and CMV-seronegative. CDR3 coding DNA: TGCAGCGTGAGGGGACTAGCGGGAGGAACAGATACGCAGTATTTT. This encodes CSVRGLAGGTDTQYF.